This T cell receptor beta chain was documented in a study of cytomegalovirus exposure and HLA in healthy donors. This clone was picked up a small number of times. A multiplex PCR was run with 60 Vbeta primers and 13 Jbeta primers. The repertoire was sequenced with immunoSEQ multiplex PCR; TCRdb's copy has only in-frame clones and lacks some. The sample includes roughly 130,000 clones, around three quarters of them seen just once. The V segment lost 5 bases and the J segment 8 bases; nucleotides outside the gene matches: 9. The CDR3 consists of 13 residues. Germline lookup yields CDR1 SGDLS and CDR2 YYNGEE.

The material sequenced was PBMCs. This sequence originates from a male donor in good health and CMV-seronegative. The chain employs TRBV9 and TRBJ1-1; 7 bases match TRBD1. The CDR3 DNA sequence: TGTGCCAGCAGAGAAATCGGACAGGCCGAAGCTTTCTTT. It yields the protein CASREIGQAEAFF.